One sample yielded the 31 T cell receptor beta chains listed below, sequenced in a study of control samples from healthy donors and cancer patients. The data were produced by immunoSEQ multiplex PCR, yet TCRdb's version contains in-frame clones alone and is incomplete. The sample yields approximately 170,000 clones, roughly 88% seen once. Sequenced input: blood. These receptors all stem from a woman aged 25 to 45 in good health.

This chain connects TRBV28 to TRBJ2-2; tentatively, D is TRBD1 or TRBD2 (6 bases each). Per germline, CDR1 MDHEN and CDR2 SYDVKM. Trimming left V 4 bases short and J 2 bases short, with 17 bases between. This CDR3 is 17 amino acids long. CDR3 DNA: TGTGCCAGCAGTTGGGTAGGGGGGAGTCGCAACACCGGGGAGCTGTTTTTT. Translating gives CASSWVGGSRNTGELFF. Combining the CDR3 with reference TRBV28 and TRBJ2-2 gives the whole variable domain DVKVTQSSRYLVKRTGEKVFLECVQDMDHENMFWYRQDPGLGLRLIYFSYDVKMKEKGDIPEGYSVSREKKERFSLILESASTNQTSMYLCASSWVGGSRNTGELFFGEGSRLTVL.

The chain links TRBV19 to TRBJ2-7; no definite D call. This CDR3 region has 12 residues. Germline V gives CDR1 LNHDA, CDR2 SQIVND (reference sequence). Trimming stripped 10 bases from V and 2 bases from J, with 12 bases between. The CDR3 DNA is TGTGCCAATCAGACAAGCCCCTACGAGCAGTACGTC. It encodes CANQTSPYEQYV.

This sequence joins TRBV19 and TRBJ1-1; TRBD1 aligns across 7 bases. Germline V gives CDR1 LNHDA, CDR2 SQIVND (reference sequence). J lost 6 bases, V lost 3 bases, and 7 bases had no gene match. This CDR3 spans 14 amino acids. In DNA, the CDR3 is TGTGCCAGTAGTATCCGGCAGGGGGTCTCTGAAGCTTTCTTT. It yields the protein CASSIRQGVSEAFF. Full variable domain (rest looked up from reference TRBV19 and TRBJ1-1): DGGITQSPKYLFRKEGQNVTLSCEQNLNHDAMYWYRQDPGQGLRLIYYSQIVNDFQKGDIAEGYSVSREKKESFPLTVTSAQKNPTAFYLCASSIRQGVSEAFFGQGTRLTVV.

This sequence joins TRBV2 and TRBJ2-1; 7 positions agree with TRBD2. CDR1 is SNHLY and CDR2 is FYNNEI in the germline V gene. V lost 8 bases, J lost 1 base, and 8 bases stayed unmatched. The CDR3 extends over 15 amino acids. CDR3 nucleotide sequence: TGTGCCAGCGGACGGGCGGGGGTTTCCTACAATGAGCAGTTCTTC. It specifies CASGRAGVSYNEQFF.

This sequence joins TRBV6-4 and TRBJ2-2, with no clear D. Germline V CDR1 and CDR2: MRHNA, SNTAGT. The germline V and J ends were trimmed by 1 base and 8 bases, with 5 bases remaining between them. This CDR3 contains 12 residues. Here the CDR3 reads CASSDFGGELFF. CDR3 DNA: TGTGCCAGCAGTGACTTTGGTGGGGAGCTGTTTTTT.

This rearrangement joins TRBV11-3 to TRBJ2-3; D ambiguous. CDR1 is SGHNT, CDR2 YENEEA, per germline. The CDR3 runs to 13 residues. V was clipped by 0 bases and J by 6 bases, with 7 bases between them. This CDR3 reads CASSLEGLDTQYF. DNA of the CDR3: TGTGCCAGCAGCTTAGAGGGGTTGGATACGCAGTATTTT.

The gene calls are TRBV6-6 and TRBJ1-1; D gene uncertain. This CDR3 has 16 amino acids. Trimming removed 3 bases from V and 1 base from J, with 15 bases in between. Germline V gene data show CDR1 as MNHNY and CDR2 as SVGAGI (reference sequence). CDR3 loop: CASSYGLGSQNTEAFF. The DNA for the CDR3 is TGTGCCAGCAGTTATGGGTTGGGCAGCCAGAACACTGAAGCTTTCTTT.

This sequence joins TRBV5-6 and TRBJ1-3; the D is unclear. CDR1 and CDR2 (germline): SGHDT, YYEEEE. Trimming removed 1 base at V and 0 bases at J, with 8 bases between. This CDR3 is 15 amino acids long. The CDR3 region has the DNA TGTGCCAGCAGCTTGCAGTGGACCTCTGGAAACACCATATATTTT. Translation: CASSLQWTSGNTIYF.

The rearrangement uses TRBV10-3 and TRBJ2-3; 9 nucleotides line up with TRBD2. With V trimmed by 2 bases and J by 2 bases, 11 bases remained unmatched. The CDR3 spans 18 residues. CDR1 is ENHRY, CDR2 SYGVKD, per germline. CDR3 DNA: TGTGCCATCAGTGAGACGCGAGGTAGCGGGGGCGTCACAGATACGCAGTATTTT. Translated, it gives CAISETRGSGGVTDTQYF.

The chain recombines TRBV5-5 with TRBJ1-4, with D uncertain. The CDR3 has 14 residues. With 4 bases removed from V and 3 bases from J, the gap between germline ends came to 10 bases. The germline CDR1 and CDR2 sequences are SGHKS and YYEKEE (reference sequence). Here the CDR3 reads CASSRAWANEKLFF. The CDR3 nucleotides are TGTGCCAGCAGCCGGGCGTGGGCTAATGAAAAACTGTTTTTT.

This clone was counted between two and nine times. The gene calls are TRBV7-2 and TRBJ2-1; D is unresolved. Trimming took 6 bases from V and 10 from J, leaving 16 bases between them. CDR3 length: 13 amino acids. Germline lookup yields CDR1 SGHTA and CDR2 FQGNSA. CDR3 nucleotide sequence: TGTGCCAGCAGTTTACCCGGTGGATCGGAGCAGTTCTTC. It encodes CASSLPGGSEQFF.

This chain links TRBV6-5 with TRBJ2-3, with a weak D call TRBD1 (5 bases). Germline CDR1 MNHEY, CDR2 SVGAGI. V shed 10 bases and J shed 2 bases, with 16 bases lying between them. The CDR3 extends over 14 amino acids. In DNA form, the CDR3 reads TGTGCCACACAAAGGGGCCGGGCCACAGATACGCAGTATTTT. Encoded protein: CATQRGRATDTQYF.

V is TRBV28 and J is TRBJ2-3; TRBD1 matches at 11 bases. V shed 4 bases, J shed 6 bases, and the junction held 9 bases outside the gene matches. The V gene's germline CDR1 is MDHEN and CDR2 SYDVKM. The CDR3 has 16 amino acids. CDR3 in amino acids: CASSSAGQGASDTQYF. The CDR3 region has the DNA TGTGCCAGCAGTTCTGCAGGACAGGGGGCATCGGATACGCAGTATTTT.

J is TRBJ1-1 and V is TRBV5-1; 7 bases are a match to TRBD1. Per germline, CDR1 SGHRS and CDR2 YFSETQ. The CDR3 runs to 13 residues. The junction had 7 bases not matched to a gene; V was cut back by 4 bases and J by 7 bases. CDR3 amino acids: CASSIPGGGEAFF. In DNA, the CDR3 is TGCGCCAGCAGCATACCAGGGGGTGGTGAAGCTTTCTTT.

The chain uses TRBV14 and TRBJ1-1, with D unresolved. CDR3 length equals 13 residues. CDR1 SGHDN and CDR2 FVKESK come from the germline V gene. Trimming removed 4 bases at V and 12 bases at J, with 18 bases between. In nucleotides, the CDR3 is TGTGCCAGCAGCCCCCAAATAGGAACTGAGACTTTCTTT. Translated: CASSPQIGTETFF.

This chain joins TRBV2 and TRBJ1-3, with D hard to call. Germline V CDR1 and CDR2: SNHLY, FYNNEI. The CDR3 covers 14 residues. V was shortened by 3 bases and J by 3 bases, with 9 bases between the two germline ends. In DNA form, the CDR3 reads TGTGCCAGCAGTGAGGCGGCTGGTGGAAACACCATATATTTT. Protein product: CASSEAAGGNTIYF.

J is TRBJ2-1 and V is TRBV27; 15 nucleotides align to TRBD2. From germline, CDR1 is MNHEY and CDR2 SMNVEV (reference sequence). Trimming cost V 1 base and J 4 bases; bases outside gene matches: 2. This CDR3 comprises 17 residues. The CDR3 coding sequence is TGTGCCAGCAGTTTATGGACTAGCGGGAGGGCATACAATGAGCAGTTCTTC. Amino acids: CASSLWTSGRAYNEQFF.

The chain's CDR3 is CAISDPGTGLAEAFF. The CDR3 nucleotides are TGTGCCATCAGTGACCCGGGGACAGGGTTGGCTGAAGCTTTCTTT. This sequence joins TRBV10-3 and TRBJ1-1; 9 nucleotides agree with TRBD1. This CDR3 contains 15 residues. V dropped 3 bases and J dropped 6; count of bases not matched to a gene: 8. Germline loops: CDR1 ENHRY, CDR2 SYGVKD.

This chain's CDR3 is CASSSIAGKGVDTQYF. The DNA for the CDR3 is TGCGCCAGCAGCTCAATAGCGGGAAAAGGGGTAGATACGCAGTATTTT. This chain joins TRBV5-1 and TRBJ2-3; TRBD2 aligns across 8 bases. Germline trimming cut 3 bases from V and 5 bases from J; bases unmatched to any gene: 11. The CDR3 loop spans 16 amino acids. Germline V CDR1 and CDR2: SGHRS, YFSETQ.

The CDR3 sequence is CASSRTSGGGNEQFF. The CDR3 DNA follows: TGTGCCAGCAGCCGTACTAGCGGGGGGGGCAATGAGCAGTTCTTC. This chain joins TRBV7-2 and TRBJ2-1, with TRBD2 matching 13 bases. The CDR3 is 15 amino acids. Trimming at V came to 5 bases and at J to 6 bases, leaving 4 bases not matched to a gene. The germline V gene encodes CDR1 SGHTA and CDR2 FQGNSA.

This rearrangement joins TRBV4-1 to TRBJ2-1, with 13 bases lining up with TRBD2. This CDR3 contains 15 residues. Germline CDR1 is MGHRA and CDR2 is YSYEKL. The V and J ends lost 4 bases and 6 bases, in that order; junction bases with no gene match: 3. Written as DNA, the CDR3 is TGCGCCAGCAGCCCAAGGACTAGCGGGAGCAATGAGCAGTTCTTC. Translation gives CASSPRTSGSNEQFF.

The chain combines TRBV6-5 with TRBJ2-5; D gene ambiguous. V dropped 0 bases and J dropped 1 base, with 9 bases sitting between them. Germline CDR1 reads MNHEY; CDR2 reads SVGAGI. CDR3 length equals 15 residues. CDR3: CASSYSWNSQETQYF. The CDR3 nucleotides are TGTGCCAGCAGTTACTCGTGGAACTCCCAAGAGACCCAGTACTTC.

This clone appeared a single time. The CDR3 DNA reads as TGTGCCAGCAGCTTGACTAGCGGGAGGGATACGCAGTATTTT. This encodes CASSLTSGRDTQYF. V and J are TRBV7-9 and TRBJ2-3; 13 bases are a match to TRBD2. CDR1 is SEHNR, CDR2 FQNEAQ, per germline (reference sequence). V shed 3 bases and J 6 bases; nucleotides not matched to a gene: 0. The CDR3 contains 14 residues.

The chain carries TRBV18 and TRBJ1-3; no clear D gene. CDR1 and CDR2 from the germline V gene are KGHSH and LQKENI. V shed 1 base and J shed 0 bases, with 7 bases lying between them. CDR3 length: 15 amino acids. CDR3 bases: TGTGCCAGCTCACCACAGGGAATCTCTGGAAACACCATATATTTT. This gives the protein CASSPQGISGNTIYF.

The chain joins TRBV2 to TRBJ2-1; D uncertain. The V gene's germline CDR1 is SNHLY and CDR2 FYNNEI. CDR3 length: 14 amino acids. The V end lost 6 bases, the J end lost 8 bases, and 17 bases lay between the germline ends. The CDR3 coding sequence is TGTGCCAGCAGGTCCCAGAACCCCGAGTATGAGCAGTTCTTC. Translated: CASRSQNPEYEQFF.

In its sample, this clone was seen a few times. The J gene is TRBJ1-5, the V gene TRBV15, with D unresolved. Germline CDR1 LNHNV, CDR2 YYDKDF (reference sequence). This CDR3 has 14 amino acids. Trimming removed 5 bases from V and 2 bases from J, with 10 bases in between. CDR3 bases: TGTGCCACCAGCTCCCCCGGGGGCAATCAGCCCCAGCATTTT. It encodes CATSSPGGNQPQHF.

The chain is built from TRBV6-6 and TRBJ1-5; 9 bases agree with TRBD1. The CDR3 is 16 amino acids. The germline V gene has CDR1 MNHNY and CDR2 SVGAGI (reference sequence). The ends lost 0 bases at V and 1 base at J; junction bases unmatched: 1. The CDR3 is CASSYSDRGSNQPQHF. The CDR3 coding sequence is TGTGCCAGCAGTTACTCGGACAGGGGAAGCAATCAGCCCCAGCATTTT.

This rearrangement joins TRBV5-1 to TRBJ2-7; 8 bases are a match to TRBD2. Germline CDR1 reads SGHRS; CDR2 reads YFSETQ. The CDR3 consists of 14 residues. J was trimmed by 3 bases and V by 4 bases; bases with no gene match: 6. The CDR3 is CASSSSGKIYEQYF. The DNA for the CDR3 is TGCGCCAGCAGCAGTAGCGGGAAGATCTACGAGCAGTACTTC. Variable domain in full (rest from reference TRBV5-1 and TRBJ2-7): KAGVTQTPRYLIKTRGQQVTLSCSPISGHRSVSWYQQTPGQGLQFLFEYFSETQRNKGNFPGRFSGRQFSNSRSEMNVSTLELGDSALYLCASSSSGKIYEQYFGPGTRLTVT.

The chain has TRBV10-3 and TRBJ2-7; 9 bases align to TRBD2. Germline assignment: CDR1 ENHRY and CDR2 SYGVKD. The ends lost 3 bases at V and 0 bases at J; junction bases unmatched: 9. The CDR3 contains 17 residues. The CDR3 region has the DNA TGTGCCATCAGTGATGATGGCCTAGCGGGACGCTCCTACGAGCAGTACTTC. It codes for CAISDDGLAGRSYEQYF.

This clone came up once. The chain employs TRBV19 and TRBJ1-4; D is uncertain. The CDR3 is 15 amino acids. CDR1 LNHDA and CDR2 SQIVND come from the germline V gene (reference sequence). The V and J ends lost 3 bases and 4 bases respectively, with 12 bases between them. The CDR3, as DNA: TGTGCCAGTAGTATTTCCGGGATCAATAATGAAAAACTGTTTTTT. It translates to CASSISGINNEKLFF.

V and J are TRBV7-9 and TRBJ1-2, with D hard to call. V dropped 3 bases and J dropped 4 bases, with 6 bases sitting between them. There are 12 residues in the CDR3. CDR1 and CDR2 from the germline V gene are SEHNR and FQNEAQ (reference sequence). CDR3 amino acids: CASSFYPYGYTF. The CDR3 region has the DNA TGTGCCAGCAGCTTCTACCCCTATGGCTACACCTTC.